The 32 T cell receptor beta chains below all came from one sample that was sequenced in a study of blood T cell repertoires in COVID-19 (TCRdb year 2020). Libraries were constructed by the immunoSEQ multiplex PCR assay. Imported from immuneACCESS, the table was reduced by TCRdb to in-frame sequences with V and J called. These copies leave out some clones; in studies compared against another copy, an unresolved V gene accounts for under half, and the cause of the remainder is not known. The sample records about 180,000 clones, around 86% of which are singletons. The biggest ten clones account for 2.5% to 3.5% of the sample. Sequencing input: peripheral blood. Receptors originate from a young woman with active or convalescent COVID-19.

The chain employs TRBV7-2 and TRBJ2-3; TRBD1 aligns across 12 bases. Germline values: CDR1 SGHTA, CDR2 FQGNSA. V gave up 3 bases and J gave up 5 bases; unmatched junction bases: 6. The CDR3 totals 16 residues. For the CDR3, the DNA is TGTGCCAGCAGCTTCCCGGGACAGGGGGCAGAAGATACGCAGTATTTT. Encoded protein: CASSFPGQGAEDTQYF. Based on the CDR3 plus reference TRBV7-2 and TRBJ2-3, the full variable domain is GAGVSQSPSNKVTEKGKDVELRCDPISGHTALYWYRQSLGQGLEFLIYFQGNSAPDKSGLPSDRFSAERTGGSVSTLTIQRTQQEDSAVYLCASSFPGQGAEDTQYFGPGTRLTVL.

The J gene is TRBJ2-1, the V gene TRBV4-1, with a weak D call TRBD2 (5 bases). The V and J ends lost 4 bases and 4 bases respectively, with 8 bases between them. Germline V gene lookup returns CDR1 MGHRA and CDR2 YSYEKL. This CDR3 contains 13 residues. CDR3 coding DNA: TGCGCCAGCAGCCTTAGGGAGTACAATGAGCAGTTCTTC. Translation gives CASSLREYNEQFF.

The chain joins TRBV19 to TRBJ2-7; 10 bases agree with TRBD1. With V trimmed by 5 bases and J by 2 bases, 6 bases remained unmatched. The CDR3 totals 15 residues. Per the germline V gene, CDR1 is LNHDA and CDR2 is SQIVND (reference sequence). The CDR3 region is CASSLGQGVTYEQYF. The DNA for the CDR3 is TGTGCCAGTAGTCTTGGACAGGGGGTGACCTACGAGCAGTACTTC.

The rearrangement joins TRBV9 to TRBJ2-3, with 9 nucleotides matching TRBD2. The CDR3 contains 15 residues. Germline CDR1 is SGDLS and CDR2 is YYNGEE. The junction had 2 bases not matched to a gene; V was cut back by 1 base and J by 2 bases. CDR3 protein: CASSVSSGDTDTQYF. CDR3 in DNA: TGTGCCAGCAGCGTATCTAGCGGGGACACAGATACGCAGTATTTT.

The rearrangement uses TRBV24-1 and TRBJ1-1, with unresolved D. Germline V gene sequence: CDR1 KGHDR, CDR2 SFDVKD. Trimming shortened V by 5 bases and J by 1 base, and 7 bases separated the two germline ends. The CDR3 is made up of 13 amino acids. This chain's CDR3 is CATSGAGNTEAFF. The CDR3 DNA follows: TGTGCCACCAGTGGGGCGGGGAACACTGAAGCTTTCTTT.

This clone was detected a few times. In DNA form, the CDR3 reads TGTGCCAGCAGCTCCCCCGACAGGCTTTATGGCTACACCTTC. Residues: CASSSPDRLYGYTF. This chain links TRBV5-6 with TRBJ1-2; weak D call: TRBD1 (6 bases). This CDR3 has 14 amino acids. Germline V gives CDR1 SGHDT, CDR2 YYEEEE. The ends were cut back, 3 bases at V and 5 bases at J, with 14 bases in the middle.

The V call is TRBV27, the J call TRBJ1-6; perhaps TRBD1 as D (6 bases). Germline CDR1 and CDR2: MNHEY and SMNVEV (reference sequence). The length of the CDR3 is 15 residues. Trimming left V 4 bases short and J 6 bases short, with 13 bases between. CDR3 nucleotides: TGTGCCAGCAGTTCCGGGACAATGGGTAATTCACCCCTCCACTTT. Its protein is CASSSGTMGNSPLHF.

The J gene is TRBJ1-1, the V gene TRBV6-1; 10 bases match TRBD1. The length of the CDR3 is 15 residues. The V and J ends lost 1 base and 2 bases, in that order; junction bases with no gene match: 1. Per germline, CDR1 MNHNS and CDR2 SASEGT. CDR3 in amino acids: CASSEGDRGNTEAFF. CDR3 DNA sequence: TGTGCCAGCAGTGAAGGGGACAGGGGAAACACTGAAGCTTTCTTT.

The rearrangement joins TRBV12-5 to TRBJ2-3; D gene uncertain. This CDR3 is built from 11 residues. Trimming shortened V by 3 bases and J by 8 bases, and 6 bases separated the two germline ends. In germline, CDR1 is LGHNT, CDR2 FRNRAP. The CDR3 sequence: CASGLAGTQYF. The CDR3 bases are TGTGCTAGTGGTTTAGCCGGTACGCAGTATTTT.

This chain links TRBV6-2 or TRBV6-3 with TRBJ1-2; D may be TRBD1 (5 bases). CDR1 is MNHEY and CDR2 is SVGEGT in the germline V gene. The V gene lost 6 bases and the J gene lost 4 bases, with 9 bases spanning the gap. This CDR3 is 12 amino acids long. DNA of the CDR3: TGTGCCAGCAGCCAAGACAGCTATGGCTACACCTTC. Protein product: CASSQDSYGYTF.

This sequence joins TRBV6-5 and TRBJ2-3; 11 bases match TRBD2. V shed 8 bases, J shed 4 bases, and the junction held 5 bases outside the gene matches. The CDR3 totals 14 residues. Germline V gene sequence: CDR1 MNHEY, CDR2 SVGAGI. CDR3: CASSTSGTADTQYF. CDR3 sequence (DNA): TGTGCCAGCTCGACTAGCGGGACCGCAGATACGCAGTATTTT.

J is TRBJ1-2 and V is TRBV27; D possibly corresponds to TRBD1 (5 bases). Deletions cut 6 bases from V and 7 bases from J, with 21 bases between. The CDR3 covers 15 residues. Germline CDR1 is MNHEY and CDR2 is SMNVEV (reference sequence). The CDR3 spells CASSLSRGGSGGYTF. The CDR3 bases are TGTGCCAGCAGCCTATCCCGGGGGGGGTCGGGTGGCTACACCTTC.

This chain connects TRBV15 to TRBJ1-1; TRBD1 aligns across 9 bases. Looked up from germline, CDR1 is LNHNV and CDR2 is YYDKDF (reference sequence). Unmatched junction bases numbered 3, after V lost 3 bases and J lost 4 bases. The CDR3 runs to 14 residues. The CDR3 bases are TGTGCCACCAGCAGGGGACAGGGCCCCACTGAAGCTTTCTTT. Its protein is CATSRGQGPTEAFF.

This clone was seen a single time. This rearrangement joins TRBV5-1 to TRBJ2-3, with 9 nucleotides matching TRBD1. The CDR3 runs to 17 residues. In germline, CDR1 is SGHRS, CDR2 YFSETQ. Trimming at V came to 0 bases and at J to 0 bases, leaving 5 bases not matched to a gene. The CDR3 region is CASSLVPGTGSTDTQYF. In nucleotides, the CDR3 is TGCGCCAGCAGCTTGGTCCCCGGGACAGGGAGCACAGATACGCAGTATTTT.

The CDR3 bases are TGTGCCAGCGGACTAGCGGATAGCACAGATACGCAGTATTTT. Translating gives CASGLADSTDTQYF. This sequence joins TRBV7-9 and TRBJ2-3; 10 nucleotides line up with TRBD2. V dropped 8 bases and J dropped 0; count of bases not matched to a gene: 2. Germline CDR1 and CDR2: SEHNR and FQNEAQ (reference sequence). The length of the CDR3 is 14 residues.

The rearrangement links TRBV19 to TRBJ1-5; 7 bases are a match to TRBD1. The germline V gene has CDR1 LNHDA and CDR2 SQIVND (reference sequence). The CDR3 is 14 residues long. V lost 5 bases to trimming and J lost 5 bases; unmatched junction nucleotides: 6. The CDR3 loop is CASSEQTGYQPQHF. The CDR3 DNA is TGTGCCAGTAGTGAGCAGACAGGGTATCAGCCCCAGCATTTT.

The CDR3 nucleotides are TGTGCCAGCAGCAAAAATACAGGGGTGGGTTATCAGCCCCAGCATTTT. Translating it yields CASSKNTGVGYQPQHF. This chain uses TRBV5-8 with TRBJ1-5; TRBD1 agrees at 7 bases. The CDR3 has 16 residues. Trimming at V came to 4 bases and at J to 5 bases, leaving 12 bases not matched to a gene. Germline V gene lookup returns CDR1 SGHTS and CDR2 YDEGEE.

This clone was seen just once. The rearrangement joins TRBV27 to TRBJ1-2, with a weak D call TRBD1 (6 bases). Trimming took off 3 bases at V and 6 bases at J, with 20 bases between the two ends. CDR1 and CDR2 from the germline V gene are MNHEY and SMNVEV (reference sequence). The CDR3 sequence is 16 residues long. CDR3 in amino acids: CASSFGWEQGRDGYTF. The DNA for the CDR3 is TGTGCCAGCAGTTTCGGGTGGGAGCAGGGGCGAGATGGCTACACCTTC.

The chain recombines TRBV3-1 (or the pseudogene TRBV3-2) with TRBJ2-1, with TRBD2 identical over 14 bases. Germline values: CDR1 LGHDT, CDR2 YNNKEL (reference sequence). The CDR3 is 16 amino acids. V was pared by 0 bases and J by 9 bases, with 4 bases of the junction left unmatched. Here the CDR3 reads CASSQDSGLAGAEQFF. In DNA, the CDR3 is TGTGCCAGCAGCCAAGACTCGGGACTAGCGGGAGCTGAGCAGTTCTTC.

This chain joins TRBV5-4 and TRBJ2-1; TRBD1 matches 8 bases. This CDR3 is built from 16 residues. Germline V gene lookup returns CDR1 SGHNT and CDR2 YYREEE (reference sequence). The junction had 6 bases not matched to a gene; V was cut back by 0 bases and J by 4 bases. CDR3 in DNA: TGTGCCAGCAGCTTGGGGTCAGGGGGCCGGTACAATGAGCAGTTCTTC. Translation gives CASSLGSGGRYNEQFF.

As concerns this clone: This same CDR3 is encoded by further DNA sequences in the sample. The chain employs TRBV28 and TRBJ2-7; D is unclear. Trimming left V 3 bases short and J 1 base short, with 7 bases between. The CDR3 loop spans 13 amino acids. Per the germline V gene, CDR1 is MDHEN and CDR2 is SYDVKM. The CDR3 DNA follows: TGTGCCAGCAGTTTTGGCGGTTCCTACGAGCAGTACTTC. Translation: CASSFGGSYEQYF. Using reference TRBV28 and TRBJ2-7 for the parts outside the CDR3, the full variable domain is DVKVTQSSRYLVKRTGEKVFLECVQDMDHENMFWYRQDPGLGLRLIYFSYDVKMKEKGDIPEGYSVSREKKERFSLILESASTNQTSMYLCASSFGGSYEQYFGPGTRLTVT.

This sequence joins TRBV7-2 and TRBJ2-3; 7 bases line up with TRBD2. The CDR3 length is 19 residues. V trimming: 4 bases; J trimming: 0 bases; junction bases outside the gene matches: 16. In germline, CDR1 is SGHTA, CDR2 FQGNSA. The CDR3 sequence is CASSSQPPRLARSTDTQYF. The CDR3 DNA is TGTGCCAGCAGCTCCCAACCCCCTCGACTAGCCCGGAGCACAGATACGCAGTATTTT. Based on the CDR3 plus reference TRBV7-2 and TRBJ2-3, the full variable domain is GAGVSQSPSNKVTEKGKDVELRCDPISGHTALYWYRQSLGQGLEFLIYFQGNSAPDKSGLPSDRFSAERTGGSVSTLTIQRTQQEDSAVYLCASSSQPPRLARSTDTQYFGPGTRLTVL.

The gene calls are TRBV10-2 and TRBJ2-7, with a tentative D call TRBD2 (7 bases). Trimming took off 0 bases at V and 3 bases at J, with 9 bases between the two ends. Germline assignment: CDR1 WSHSY and CDR2 SAAADI. CDR3 length: 14 amino acids. The CDR3 here is CASSESRGGYEQYF. The CDR3 DNA reads as TGCGCCAGCAGTGAGTCGAGGGGGGGCTACGAGCAGTACTTC.

J is TRBJ2-1 and V is TRBV11-2; 8 positions agree with TRBD2. Trimming cost V 2 bases and J 8 bases; bases outside gene matches: 8. From germline, CDR1 is SGHAT and CDR2 FQNNGV. The CDR3 consists of 15 residues. CDR3 sequence: CASSLRGLGVDEQFF. In DNA form, the CDR3 reads TGTGCCAGCAGCTTAAGGGGACTAGGAGTCGATGAGCAGTTCTTC.

V usage is TRBV2 and J usage is TRBJ1-5, with TRBD1 as a possible D gene (5 bases). This CDR3 comprises 14 residues. Germline CDR1 reads SNHLY; CDR2 reads FYNNEI. V was shortened by 2 bases and J by 6 bases, with 11 bases between the two germline ends. CDR3 coding DNA: TGTGCCAGCAGTGAAATCAGGGAAGGTCAGCCCCAGCATTTT. Translated: CASSEIREGQPQHF.

The sample holds a few counts of this clone. The gene calls are TRBV7-9 and TRBJ2-1; 11 bases are a match to TRBD2. The length of the CDR3 is 19 residues. V was pared by 2 bases and J by 7 bases, with 16 bases of the junction left unmatched. Germline CDR1 is SEHNR and CDR2 is FQNEAQ (reference sequence). In nucleotides, the CDR3 is TGTGCCAGCAGCTTAAATTCTAATAGCGGGGGGGCCCCGAAGAATGAGCAGTTCTTC. It encodes CASSLNSNSGGAPKNEQFF.

This sequence joins TRBV7-2 and TRBJ2-3; 8 nucleotides agree with TRBD2. The CDR3 extends over 16 amino acids. CDR1 and CDR2 (germline): SGHTA, FQGNSA. V dropped 2 bases and J dropped 2; count of bases not matched to a gene: 6. The CDR3 sequence: CASSLNSGEPTDTQYF. DNA for the CDR3: TGTGCCAGCAGCTTAAATAGCGGGGAACCCACAGATACGCAGTATTTT.

V gene TRBV2 combines with J gene TRBJ2-2, with a tentative D call TRBD1 (6 bases). V lost 6 bases to trimming and J lost 3 bases, with 11 bases between them. The CDR3 totals 14 residues. Per the germline V gene, CDR1 is SNHLY and CDR2 is FYNNEI. This CDR3 is CASSLDSYTGELFF. The CDR3 DNA reads TGTGCCAGCAGCCTGGACAGTTACACCGGGGAGCTGTTTTTT.

The chain is built from TRBV28 and TRBJ1-4; 11 bases are a match to TRBD1. The CDR3 is made up of 15 amino acids. J lost 7 bases, V lost 5 bases, and 6 bases had no gene match. Per the germline V gene, CDR1 is MDHEN and CDR2 is SYDVKM. The CDR3 DNA sequence: TGTGCCAGCAGTATTACCGGGACAGGGGGTGAAAAACTGTTTTTT. Translated: CASSITGTGGEKLFF.

A remark on this clone: The sample holds other DNA sequences that translate to the same CDR3. The gene calls are TRBV27 and TRBJ2-7, with 11 bases fitting TRBD1. This CDR3 has 15 residues. V dropped 8 bases and J dropped 1; count of bases not matched to a gene: 7. CDR1 is MNHEY and CDR2 is SMNVEV in the germline V gene (reference sequence). The CDR3 DNA sequence: TGTGCCAGCGGCTCCGGGACAGGGGGTTCCTACGAGCAGTACTTC. Translating it yields CASGSGTGGSYEQYF.

The genes are TRBV2 and TRBJ2-5; 12 bases agree with TRBD2. The V gene's germline CDR1 is SNHLY and CDR2 FYNNEI. J lost 7 bases, V lost 8 bases, and 11 bases had no gene match. The CDR3 is made up of 15 amino acids. The CDR3 loop reads CASGLAGTDLGTQYF. CDR3 DNA sequence: TGTGCCAGCGGACTAGCGGGGACCGATTTGGGGACCCAGTACTTC.

The V gene is TRBV28, the J gene TRBJ2-1; TRBD1 agrees at 9 bases. Germline lookup yields CDR1 MDHEN and CDR2 SYDVKM. There are 15 residues in the CDR3. With 2 bases clipped from V and 5 bases from J, the junction kept 4 bases outside the gene matches. The CDR3: CASSLRDRVNNEQFF. The CDR3 DNA follows: TGTGCCAGCAGTTTAAGGGACAGGGTCAACAATGAGCAGTTCTTC.